This T cell receptor beta chain was recorded in a study of metastatic and nonmetastatic thyroid tumors. At the level of the study: Blood and tumor or nodule tissue repertoires from malignant and benign thyroid patients were compared.

Thyroid surgery took place with no prior treatment in any patient. As regards this clone: The antigen is undetermined.

Study-wide results and caveats: It was reportedly found that TCR beta diversity was significantly higher in malignant thyroid tumors than in benign nodules, a difference seen in both blood and tumor samples.

Source study methods: CDR3 was compared across clinicopathological groups, and the resulting differences were used to build a distant-metastasis classifier for papillary thyroid cancer. TCRdb reprocessed the PCR reads via MiXCR. The V and J calls come from TCRdb's annotation, not from the publication. The sample lists under 95,000 clones, about an eighth occurring once. This clonotype was obtained from a female donor with papillary thyroid cancer or a benign thyroid nodule (not recorded which). Some clones in this sample may be carry-over from other donors' samples. The material sequenced was blood.

CDR3 amino acids: CASSQVRGACNEQFF. CDR3 DNA: TGTGCCAGCAGCCAAGTTCGAGGGGCTTGCAATGAGCAGTTCTTC. This sequence joins TRBV4-2 and TRBJ2-1, with D perhaps being TRBD1 or TRBD2 (5 bases each). V was cut by 1 base and J by 6 bases, with 13 bases left in between. Per germline, CDR1 LGHNA and CDR2 YNFKEQ. This CDR3 contains 15 residues.